Included here is one T cell receptor beta chain sequence, with context. The antigen remains undetermined. Germline V lookup: CDR1 SEHNR, CDR2 FQNEAQ (reference sequence). This CDR3 comprises 15 residues. TCR beta cDNA came from 400 to 500 ng total RNA, primed with a constant-region primer. Slightly modified ARM-PCR served as the procedure for the TCR beta libraries. These libraries came from three rounds of nested multiplex PCR. Primers for the first two PCR rounds were TRBV1-TRBV30 forward primers and a C-beta reverse primer (10 cycles per round). Via MiXCR, TCRdb re-called the multiplex PCR reads, giving one row per CDR3 protein. The sample consists of 100,000 or so distinct CDR3 sequences, more than 60% of them appearing once. These data belong to a study of tumor-infiltrating lymphocytes in primary liver carcinoma. Between roughly 20 and 32 mg of unsorted bulk tissue served as the source from which RNA and DNA were co-extracted.

Findings and caveats of the study: Tumor samples exhibited a significantly greater top-250-clone fraction than blood samples (p = 0.039). In tumor-adjacent and tumor-blood pairs, overlap was lower than in tumor region pairs.

V usage is TRBV7-9 and J usage is TRBJ2-1, with 7 bases that match TRBD1. The J call could be wrong; TRBJ2-7 is a better fit for the DNA end. The specimen sequenced was liver tumor tissue from sampling region 5. Subset described: tumor region T5, tumor centre. This receptor was taken from a woman aged 55-69 years with primary liver carcinoma and hepatitis B virus infection. In DNA, the CDR3 is TGTGCCAGCAGCCCGGGACAGATCTCCTACAATGAGCAGTACTTC. Protein: CASSPGQISYNEQYF.